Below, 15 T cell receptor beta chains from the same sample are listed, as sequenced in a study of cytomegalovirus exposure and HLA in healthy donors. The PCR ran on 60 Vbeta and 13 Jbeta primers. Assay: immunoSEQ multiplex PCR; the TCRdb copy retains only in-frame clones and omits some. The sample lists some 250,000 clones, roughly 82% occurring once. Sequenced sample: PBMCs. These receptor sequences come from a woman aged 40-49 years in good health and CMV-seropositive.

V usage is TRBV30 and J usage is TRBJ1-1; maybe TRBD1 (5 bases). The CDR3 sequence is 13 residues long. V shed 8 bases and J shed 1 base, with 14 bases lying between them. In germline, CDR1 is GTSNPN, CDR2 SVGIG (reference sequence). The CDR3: CARGGQSNTEAFF. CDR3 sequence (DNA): TGTGCCAGGGGTGGACAATCGAACACTGAAGCTTTCTTT.

The CDR3 nucleotides read TGTGCCACCAGCAGAGATAGAACTAGCGCAGTTGAGCAGTTCTTC. Protein product: CATSRDRTSAVEQFF. V and J are TRBV15 and TRBJ2-1, with 7 bases identical to TRBD2. Losses at the gene ends were 0 bases for V and 9 bases for J; bases not matched to a gene: 8. This CDR3 is built from 15 residues. Looked up from germline, CDR1 is LNHNV and CDR2 is YYDKDF (reference sequence).

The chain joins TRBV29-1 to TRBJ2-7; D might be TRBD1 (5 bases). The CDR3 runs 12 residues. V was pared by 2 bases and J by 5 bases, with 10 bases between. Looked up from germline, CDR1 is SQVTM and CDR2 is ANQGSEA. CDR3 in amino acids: CSVELGPDEQYF. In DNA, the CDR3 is TGCAGCGTTGAATTGGGGCCGGACGAGCAGTACTTC.

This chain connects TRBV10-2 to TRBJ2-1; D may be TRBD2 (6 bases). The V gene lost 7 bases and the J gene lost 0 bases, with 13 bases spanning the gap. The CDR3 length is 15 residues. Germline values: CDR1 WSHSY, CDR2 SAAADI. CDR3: CASITGGSSYNEQFF. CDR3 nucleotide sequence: TGCGCCAGCATTACTGGGGGGAGCTCCTACAATGAGCAGTTCTTC.

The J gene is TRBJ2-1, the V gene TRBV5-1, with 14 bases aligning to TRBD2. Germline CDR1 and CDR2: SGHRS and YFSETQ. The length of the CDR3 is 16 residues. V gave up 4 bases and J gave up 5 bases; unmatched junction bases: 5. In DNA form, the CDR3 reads TGCGCCAGCAGCAAGACTAGCGGGGGGGCCCACAATGAGCAGTTCTTC. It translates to CASSKTSGGAHNEQFF.

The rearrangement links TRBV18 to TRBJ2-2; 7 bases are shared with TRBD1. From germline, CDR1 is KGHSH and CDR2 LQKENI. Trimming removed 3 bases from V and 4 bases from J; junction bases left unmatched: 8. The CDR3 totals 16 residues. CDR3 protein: CASSPHPTGTTGELFF. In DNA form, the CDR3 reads TGTGCCAGCTCACCCCATCCGACAGGGACCACCGGGGAGCTGTTTTTT.

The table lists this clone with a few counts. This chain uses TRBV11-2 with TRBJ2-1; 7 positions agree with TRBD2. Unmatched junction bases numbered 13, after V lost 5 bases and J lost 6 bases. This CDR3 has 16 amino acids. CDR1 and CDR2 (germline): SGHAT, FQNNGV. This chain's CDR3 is CASSERRGSTPNEQFF. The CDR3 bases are TGTGCCAGCAGCGAAAGGCGGGGGTCGACCCCCAATGAGCAGTTCTTC.

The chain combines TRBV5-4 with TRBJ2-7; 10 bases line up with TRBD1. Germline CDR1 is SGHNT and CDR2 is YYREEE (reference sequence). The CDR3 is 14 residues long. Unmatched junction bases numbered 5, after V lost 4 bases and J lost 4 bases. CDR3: CASSEGTGVYEQYF. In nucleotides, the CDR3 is TGTGCCAGCAGCGAAGGGACAGGGGTATACGAGCAGTACTTC. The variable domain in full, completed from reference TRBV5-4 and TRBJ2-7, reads ETGVTQSPTHLIKTRGQQVTLRCSSQSGHNTVSWYQQALGQGPQFIFQYYREEENGRGNFPPRFSGLQFPNYSSELNVNALELDDSALYLCASSEGTGVYEQYFGPGTRLTVT.

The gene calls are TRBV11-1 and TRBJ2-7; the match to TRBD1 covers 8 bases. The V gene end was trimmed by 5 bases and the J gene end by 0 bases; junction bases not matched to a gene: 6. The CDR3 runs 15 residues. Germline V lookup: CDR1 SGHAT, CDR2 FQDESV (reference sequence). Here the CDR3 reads CASSPSTGGSYEQYF. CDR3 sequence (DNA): TGTGCCAGCAGCCCTAGTACAGGGGGCTCCTACGAGCAGTACTTC. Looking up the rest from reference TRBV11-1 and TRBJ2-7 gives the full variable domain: EAEVAQSPRYKITEKSQAVAFWCDPISGHATLYWYRQILGQGPELLVQFQDESVVDDSQLPKDRFSAERLKGVDSTLKIQPAELGDSAMYLCASSPSTGGSYEQYFGPGTRLTVT.

This chain's CDR3 is CASSITPGGSGVNEQYF. CDR3 DNA sequence: TGTGCCAGTAGTATAACTCCCGGGGGTAGCGGGGTCAACGAGCAGTACTTC. This rearrangement joins TRBV19 to TRBJ2-7, with TRBD2 matching over 8 bases. Germline lookup yields CDR1 LNHDA and CDR2 SQIVND (reference sequence). V dropped 2 bases and J dropped 5; count of bases not matched to a gene: 14. This CDR3 comprises 17 residues.

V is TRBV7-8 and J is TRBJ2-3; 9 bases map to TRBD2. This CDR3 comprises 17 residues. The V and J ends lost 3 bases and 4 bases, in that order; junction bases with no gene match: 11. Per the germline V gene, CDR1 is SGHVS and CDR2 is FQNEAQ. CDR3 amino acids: CASSLGGRAPSADTQYF. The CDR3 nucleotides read TGTGCCAGCAGCTTGGGCGGGAGGGCCCCAAGCGCAGATACGCAGTATTTT.

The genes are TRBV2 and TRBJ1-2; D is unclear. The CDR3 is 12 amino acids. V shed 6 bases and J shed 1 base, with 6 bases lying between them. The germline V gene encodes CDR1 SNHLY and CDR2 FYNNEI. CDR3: CASRGDNYGYTF. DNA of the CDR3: TGTGCCAGCAGAGGAGATAACTATGGCTACACCTTC.

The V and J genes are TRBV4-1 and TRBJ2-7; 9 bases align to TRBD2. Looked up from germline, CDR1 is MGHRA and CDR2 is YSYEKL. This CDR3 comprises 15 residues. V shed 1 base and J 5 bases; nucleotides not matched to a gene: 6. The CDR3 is CASSQGTSASDEQYF. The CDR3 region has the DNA TGCGCCAGCAGCCAAGGGACTAGCGCTTCCGACGAGCAGTACTTC.

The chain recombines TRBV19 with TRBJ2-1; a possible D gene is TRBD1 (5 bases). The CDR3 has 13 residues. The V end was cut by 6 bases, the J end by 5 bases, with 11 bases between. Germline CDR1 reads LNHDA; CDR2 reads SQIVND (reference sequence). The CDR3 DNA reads TGTGCCAGTAGAGGGGATAAGGACAATGAGCAGTTCTTC. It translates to CASRGDKDNEQFF.

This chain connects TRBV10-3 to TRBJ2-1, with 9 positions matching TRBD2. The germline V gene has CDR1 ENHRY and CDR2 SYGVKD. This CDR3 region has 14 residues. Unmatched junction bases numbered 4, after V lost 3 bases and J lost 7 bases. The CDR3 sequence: CAISEGLALNEQFF. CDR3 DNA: TGTGCCATCAGTGAAGGACTAGCGCTAAATGAGCAGTTCTTC.